One sample yielded the 5 T cell receptor beta chains listed below, sequenced in a study of blood T cells in healthy people across ages. Primed by a sample-barcoded 5' primer and a J-beta primer mix, a second PCR proceeded for roughly 7 to 11 cycles. TCRdb re-derived calls from the 5' RACE reads in MiXCR, one entry per CDR3 protein. Here the sample spans roughly 1,800,000 distinct CDR3 sequences, about 49% being singletons. Material for sequencing was blood. The receptors were sampled from a woman aged 35 to 49 in good health.

The V and J genes are TRBV7-2 and TRBJ2-5; D remains ambiguous. Germline-derived CDR1 and CDR2 are SGHTA and FQGNSA. The CDR3 spans 14 residues. V shed 0 bases and J shed 5 bases, with 10 bases lying between them. The CDR3 region has the DNA TGTGCCAGCAGCTTAGCGCTCAGGTTGGAGACCCAGTACTTC. It encodes CASSLALRLETQYF.

The chain joins TRBV7-6 to TRBJ2-3; 7 positions match TRBD2. The ends lost 1 base at V and 1 base at J; junction bases unmatched: 8. This CDR3 comprises 17 residues. The V gene's germline CDR1 is SGHVS and CDR2 FNYEAQ. The DNA of the CDR3 is TGTGCCAGCAGCTTAGTTGGGAGCGGGGTAGGCACAGATACGCAGTATTTT. Amino acid sequence: CASSLVGSGVGTDTQYF.

The gene calls are TRBV6-2 or TRBV6-3 and TRBJ2-1, with D unclear. CDR3 size: 13 residues. Between the trimmed V and J ends, which lost 2 bases and 4 bases, there was a span of 6 bases. Germline V gene sequence: CDR1 MNHEY, CDR2 SVGEGT. This chain's CDR3 is CASSYRQYNEQFF. The CDR3, as DNA: TGTGCCAGCAGTTACCGGCAGTACAATGAGCAGTTCTTC.

The chain links TRBV6-4 to TRBJ2-1, with a possible D match to TRBD1 (6 bases). Germline V gene sequence: CDR1 MRHNA, CDR2 SNTAGT. The V gene lost 0 bases and the J gene lost 4 bases, with 10 bases spanning the gap. This CDR3 contains 15 residues. CDR3 in DNA: TGTGCCAGCAGTGACTCGCCGGACAGTTACAATGAGCAGTTCTTC. This encodes CASSDSPDSYNEQFF.

This clonotype turned up a few times. The rearrangement joins TRBV4-2 to TRBJ2-3; the match to TRBD2 covers 7 bases. Germline CDR1 reads LGHNA; CDR2 reads YNFKEQ. The V gene end was trimmed by 2 bases and the J gene end by 2 bases; junction bases not matched to a gene: 4. This CDR3 is built from 15 residues. CDR3 sequence reads: CASSQRAGNTDTQYF. CDR3 nucleotide sequence: TGTGCCAGCAGCCAAAGAGCGGGAAACACAGATACGCAGTATTTT.